This T cell receptor (beta chain) was sequenced in a study of cytomegalovirus exposure and HLA in healthy donors. Study results and caveats: The study flagged around 150 TCR beta chains as cytomegalovirus-associated. The tendency of first-cohort TCR clusters to co-occur in the 120 validation repertoires was the finding of a later analysis.

As regards this clone: Antigen unknown.

CDR3 length: 14 residues. Trimming took 6 bases from V and 0 from J, leaving 12 bases between them. Profiling relied on immunoSEQ multiplex PCR, and the TCRdb table lists in-frame clones only, not all of them. The sample has about 250,000 clones, less than 90% seen once; the top ten hold 12%. Specimen: PBMCs. This clonotype was sampled from a man aged 18 to 30 in good health and CMV-seropositive. The genes are TRBV23-1 and TRBJ2-7; D might be TRBD1 (6 bases). TRBV23-1 is identified as an open reading frame with a role that is uncertain. CDR3 residues: CASRRRDNSYEQYF. In DNA, the CDR3 is TGCGCCAGCAGACGAAGGGACAACTCCTACGAGCAGTACTTC.